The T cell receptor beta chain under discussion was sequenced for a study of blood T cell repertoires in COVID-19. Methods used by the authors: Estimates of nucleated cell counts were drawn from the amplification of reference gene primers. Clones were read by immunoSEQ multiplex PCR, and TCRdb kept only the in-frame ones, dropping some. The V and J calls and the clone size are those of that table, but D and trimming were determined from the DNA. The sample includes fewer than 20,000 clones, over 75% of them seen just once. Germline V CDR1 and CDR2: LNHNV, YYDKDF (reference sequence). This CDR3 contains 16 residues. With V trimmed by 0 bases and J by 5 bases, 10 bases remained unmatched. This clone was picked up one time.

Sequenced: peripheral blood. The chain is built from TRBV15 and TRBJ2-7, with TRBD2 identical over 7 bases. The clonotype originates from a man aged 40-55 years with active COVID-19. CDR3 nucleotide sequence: TGTGCCACCAGCAGAGATCGAGCGGGACTAAGGGACGAGCAGTACTTC. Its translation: CATSRDRAGLRDEQYF.